This T cell receptor (beta chain) was observed in a study of OX40 agonist ivuxolimab in advanced cancers. The table came from immunoSEQ multiplex PCR; TCRdb's copy has only in-frame clones and leaves some out. In the table there are 60,000 or so clones, about 85% of which are singletons. The V end lost 3 bases, the J end lost 7 bases, and 3 bases lay between the germline ends. Germline CDR1 SGHAT, CDR2 FQNNGV. This CDR3 comprises 11 residues. Here the sequenced sample was CD4+ or CD8+ T cells sorted from blood, taken in a trial of the OX40 agonist ivuxolimab. The origin of this receptor is an adult with an advanced solid tumor such as melanoma, head and neck, liver or kidney cancer. This sequence joins TRBV11-2 and TRBJ2-2; D is ambiguous. This CDR3 is CASSLVGELFF. CDR3 sequence (DNA): TGTGCCAGCAGCTTGGTCGGGGAGCTGTTTTTT. Combining the CDR3 with reference TRBV11-2 and TRBJ2-2 gives the whole variable domain EAGVAQSPRYKIIEKRQSVAFWCNPISGHATLYWYQQILGQGPKLLIQFQNNGVVDDSQLPKDRFSAERLKGVDSTLKIQPAKLEDSAVYLCASSLVGELFFGEGSRLTVL.